Each of the 26 T cell receptor beta chains below was sequenced from the same sample in a study of cytomegalovirus exposure and HLA in healthy donors (dated by TCRdb to the late 2010s). Library preparation employed the immunoSEQ multiplex PCR assay. A mixture of 60 forward primers for TCR Vbeta segments and 13 reverse primers for TCR Jbeta segments was used in the multiplex PCR. Entries here come from immuneACCESS through TCRdb and include only in-frame sequences with V and J called. Some clones fail to appear in such tables; in the studies checked, an unresolved V gene covers under half of the shortfall, and the cause of the remainder is unknown. This sample holds about 140,000 clones; 80% were observed only once. Around 4.9% of the sample is in the top ten clones. Sequenced sample: PBMCs. The receptor source for this set is a male donor in good health and CMV-seronegative.

The gene calls are TRBV5-1 and TRBJ1-6; maybe TRBD1 (5 bases). CDR3 length: 14 amino acids. The ends were cut back, 4 bases at V and 6 bases at J, with 11 bases in the middle. Per the germline V gene, CDR1 is SGHRS and CDR2 is YFSETQ. The CDR3 region is CASSPDSLNSPLHF. The DNA of the CDR3 is TGCGCCAGCAGCCCAGACAGCCTTAATTCACCCCTCCACTTT. The full variable domain, its missing parts supplied by reference TRBV5-1 and TRBJ1-6, is KAGVTQTPRYLIKTRGQQVTLSCSPISGHRSVSWYQQTPGQGLQFLFEYFSETQRNKGNFPGRFSGRQFSNSRSEMNVSTLELGDSALYLCASSPDSLNSPLHFGNGTRLTVT.

The count of this clone is one. The V and J genes are TRBV28 and TRBJ1-3; tentative D call: TRBD1 (6 bases). Germline V CDR1 and CDR2: MDHEN, SYDVKM. The CDR3 length is 14 residues. The ends were cut back, 8 bases at V and 4 bases at J, with 15 bases in the middle. The CDR3 DNA follows: TGTGCCAGCTTGGACAGATCGGCCGGAAACACCATATATTTT. Encoded protein: CASLDRSAGNTIYF.

Concerning this clone itself: Compared with germline, one end of the junction differs, possibly owing to a read error. This chain connects TRBV7-9 to TRBJ2-7; D might be TRBD1 (5 bases). This CDR3 is built from 16 residues. Germline values: CDR1 SEHNR, CDR2 FQNEAQ (reference sequence). The CDR3 reads CSSSLPQGSSSYEQYF. In nucleotides, the CDR3 is TGTTCCAGCAGCCTCCCGCAGGGTTCGAGCTCCTACGAGCAGTACTTC.

V and J are TRBV9 and TRBJ2-2, with D perhaps TRBD2 (7 bases). The germline V gene has CDR1 SGDLS and CDR2 YYNGEE. This CDR3 contains 18 residues. V lost 5 bases and J 0 bases, leaving 20 bases between the germline ends. In nucleotides, the CDR3 is TGTGCCAGCAGTAGTAGGGGGGGGCGGGTGGCGAACACCGGGGAGCTGTTTTTT. It codes for CASSSRGGRVANTGELFF.

The gene calls are TRBV6-6 and TRBJ1-4; weak D call: TRBD1 (5 bases). V lost 11 bases to trimming and J lost 0 bases, with 10 bases between them. CDR1 MNHNY and CDR2 SVGAGI come from the germline V gene (reference sequence). The CDR3 has 13 residues. In DNA form, the CDR3 reads TGTGCCGTGGGAGGGGCAACTAATGAAAAACTGTTTTTT. Its translation: CAVGGATNEKLFF.

The chain combines TRBV9 with TRBJ1-6; 9 nucleotides line up with TRBD1. Germline V CDR1 and CDR2: SGDLS, YYNGEE. The CDR3 length is 15 residues. With 4 bases clipped from V and 7 bases from J, the junction kept 6 bases outside the gene matches. CDR3 sequence: CASSPAGQGNSPLHF. CDR3 coding DNA: TGTGCCAGCAGCCCAGCGGGACAGGGAAATTCACCCCTCCACTTT.

V is TRBV5-5 and J is TRBJ1-2; D is perhaps TRBD1 (6 bases). Germline V gene data show CDR1 as SGHKS and CDR2 as YYEKEE (reference sequence). V gave up 0 bases and J gave up 5 bases, with 8 bases separating them. The CDR3 is 13 residues long. The CDR3 loop is CASSLGRGYGYTF. DNA for the CDR3: TGTGCCAGCAGCTTGGGCAGGGGATATGGCTACACCTTC.

The chain employs TRBV6-1 and TRBJ2-1, with 8 bases identical to TRBD2. Germline values: CDR1 MNHNS, CDR2 SASEGT. V lost 4 bases and J lost 10; bases outside the gene matches: 9. CDR3 length: 14 residues. The CDR3 here is CASSGLANFFEQFF. The DNA of the CDR3 is TGTGCCAGCAGTGGACTAGCGAACTTTTTCGAGCAGTTCTTC.

The chain recombines TRBV6-6 with TRBJ2-7; 9 bases map to TRBD1. J was trimmed by 0 bases and V by 6 bases; bases with no gene match: 6. Germline V CDR1 and CDR2: MNHNY, SVGAGI (reference sequence). This CDR3 is built from 15 residues. The CDR3 nucleotides read TGTGCCAGCAGCAGGGACAGGGTCAGCTCCTACGAGCAGTACTTC. This gives the protein CASSRDRVSSYEQYF.

CDR3 loop: CASSRLATNEKLFF. The CDR3 coding sequence is TGTGCCAGCAGCCGACTTGCAACTAATGAAAAACTGTTTTTT. This chain connects TRBV5-6 to TRBJ1-4; D remains ambiguous. CDR1 SGHDT and CDR2 YYEEEE come from the germline V gene. V dropped 4 bases and J dropped 0 bases, with 7 bases sitting between them. This CDR3 region has 14 residues.

V gene TRBV6-6 combines with J gene TRBJ1-6; D gene unclear. Trimming pared 8 bases from V and 8 bases from J, leaving 13 bases between. The CDR3 consists of 13 residues. Germline V gene lookup returns CDR1 MNHNY and CDR2 SVGAGI (reference sequence). CDR3 in amino acids: CASGNRDYSPLHF. The CDR3 coding sequence is TGTGCCAGCGGCAACAGAGATTATTCACCCCTCCACTTT.

This chain connects TRBV30 to TRBJ2-7; 7 bases align to TRBD2. Looked up from germline, CDR1 is GTSNPN and CDR2 is SVGIG (reference sequence). The CDR3 contains 13 residues. With V trimmed by 4 bases and J by 5 bases, 8 bases remained unmatched. The CDR3 nucleotides are TGTGCCTGGACCGGACTAGAGGACCACGAGCAGTACTTC. Translated: CAWTGLEDHEQYF. Based on the CDR3 plus reference TRBV30 and TRBJ2-7, the full variable domain is SQTIHQWPATLVQPVGSPLSLECTVEGTSNPNLYWYRQAAGRGLQLLFYSVGIGQISSEVPQNLSASRPQDRQFILSSKKLLLSDSGFYLCAWTGLEDHEQYFGPGTRLTVT.

The gene calls are TRBV5-1 and TRBJ1-2; tentatively, D is TRBD1 (5 bases). V was trimmed by 0 bases and J by 4 bases, leaving 13 bases between them. The CDR3 totals 15 residues. The germline V gene has CDR1 SGHRS and CDR2 YFSETQ. CDR3 sequence (DNA): TGCGCCAGCAGCTTGGGACCGGAGGGGAGCTATGGCTACACCTTC. Encoded protein: CASSLGPEGSYGYTF.

The CDR3 nucleotides are TGTGCCAGTAGTCCGCGGGACAGGGGGCACACCGGGGAGCTGTTTTTT. Residues: CASSPRDRGHTGELFF. The chain joins TRBV19 to TRBJ2-2, with TRBD1 matching over 12 bases. The length of the CDR3 is 16 residues. After removal of 5 bases from V and 3 bases from J, the junction contained 4 bases not matched to a gene. Germline V gene lookup returns CDR1 LNHDA and CDR2 SQIVND (reference sequence).

The V and J genes are TRBV27 and TRBJ1-1; tentative D call: TRBD1 (6 bases). The germline CDR1 and CDR2 sequences are MNHEY and SMNVEV (reference sequence). V shed 0 bases and J shed 5 bases, with 13 bases lying between them. The CDR3 has 15 residues. The CDR3 sequence: CASSLSWGGRTEAFF. Here the CDR3 DNA reads TGTGCCAGCAGTTTATCGTGGGGGGGCAGGACTGAAGCTTTCTTT.

The genes are TRBV5-1 and TRBJ2-1, with 10 bases matching TRBD1. The J segment lost 9 bases and the V segment lost 4 bases, leaving 16 bases of the junction unmatched. The CDR3 runs 17 residues. CDR1 is SGHRS, CDR2 YFSETQ, per germline. CDR3 coding DNA: TGCGCCAGCAGCCCAGGGATTTCGGGACAGGGGTTTCGTGAGCAGTTCTTC. This encodes CASSPGISGQGFREQFF. Full variable domain (remainder filled in from reference TRBV5-1 and TRBJ2-1): KAGVTQTPRYLIKTRGQQVTLSCSPISGHRSVSWYQQTPGQGLQFLFEYFSETQRNKGNFPGRFSGRQFSNSRSEMNVSTLELGDSALYLCASSPGISGQGFREQFFGPGTRLTVL.

The V call is TRBV6-5, the J call TRBJ2-7, with TRBD2 identical over 8 bases. J lost 4 bases, V lost 7 bases, and 9 bases had no gene match. The CDR3 length is 14 residues. CDR1 MNHEY and CDR2 SVGAGI come from the germline V gene. Here the CDR3 reads CASTSSGGRYEQYF. CDR3 in DNA: TGTGCCAGCACCTCAAGCGGGGGCAGGTACGAGCAGTACTTC.

This clone appeared a single time. This chain uses TRBV7-9 with TRBJ2-7; 7 nucleotides match TRBD1. Germline V gene lookup returns CDR1 SEHNR and CDR2 FQNEAQ (reference sequence). This CDR3 is built from 11 residues. V shed 5 bases, J shed 7 bases, and the junction held 2 bases outside the gene matches. The CDR3 reads CASSVGQEQYF. In DNA form, the CDR3 reads TGTGCCAGCAGCGTGGGACAGGAGCAGTACTTC.

The J gene is TRBJ2-5, the V gene TRBV2; the match to TRBD2 covers 7 bases. The trim removed 7 bases at V and 4 bases at J, leaving 12 bases unmatched. The V gene's germline CDR1 is SNHLY and CDR2 FYNNEI. The CDR3 extends over 15 amino acids. CDR3 loop: CASTRGGVGGETQYF. The CDR3, as DNA: TGTGCCAGCACTCGTGGGGGGGTGGGGGGAGAGACCCAGTACTTC.

The rearrangement links TRBV30 to TRBJ2-7; 8 bases are a match to TRBD1. CDR3 length equals 14 residues. Trimming removed 2 bases from V and 3 bases from J; junction bases left unmatched: 6. CDR1 and CDR2 (germline): GTSNPN, SVGIG (reference sequence). CDR3 sequence: CAWSKGTGGYEQYF. The CDR3 DNA is TGTGCCTGGAGTAAAGGAACAGGGGGCTACGAGCAGTACTTC.

V gene TRBV28 combines with J gene TRBJ1-6, with 8 bases aligning to TRBD1. Germline CDR1 MDHEN, CDR2 SYDVKM. V was clipped by 7 bases and J by 9 bases; unmatched bases: 8. CDR3 size: 14 residues. The CDR3 DNA follows: TGTGCCAGCAACCCAGGACAGGGAGGTTCACCCCTCCACTTT. Amino acid sequence: CASNPGQGGSPLHF.

The table lists this clone with a few counts. The rearrangement links TRBV30 to TRBJ2-1; 7 bases line up with TRBD2. From germline, CDR1 is GTSNPN and CDR2 SVGIG (reference sequence). With V trimmed by 3 bases and J by 3 bases, 2 bases remained unmatched. This CDR3 is built from 13 residues. Written as DNA, the CDR3 is TGTGCCTGGAGCCCGGGGGGCTACAATGAGCAGTTCTTC. Its protein product is CAWSPGGYNEQFF.

V and J are TRBV14 and TRBJ2-7; tentative D call: TRBD1 (6 bases). Germline V CDR1 and CDR2: SGHDN, FVKESK. This CDR3 has 12 amino acids. The V gene lost 4 bases and the J gene lost 3 bases, with 7 bases spanning the gap. The CDR3 DNA is TGTGCCAGCAGCCTGACAGGCTACGAGCAGTACTTC. This encodes CASSLTGYEQYF.

V gene TRBV19 combines with J gene TRBJ2-3, with 7 bases fitting TRBD2. The germline CDR1 and CDR2 sequences are LNHDA and SQIVND (reference sequence). The ends lost 5 bases at V and 2 bases at J; junction bases unmatched: 4. This CDR3 has 14 amino acids. This chain's CDR3 is CASSPSGNTDTQYF. CDR3 DNA sequence: TGTGCCAGTAGTCCTAGCGGTAACACAGATACGCAGTATTTT.

The chain recombines TRBV9 with TRBJ2-7, with D possibly TRBD2 on 6 matching bases. Germline V gene data show CDR1 as SGDLS and CDR2 as YYNGEE. Trimming cost V 2 bases and J 3 bases, with 15 bases left between them. This CDR3 contains 15 residues. The CDR3, as DNA: TGTGCCAGCAGCGTTGCGGGGACCGCTGACTACGAGCAGTACTTC. Protein sequence: CASSVAGTADYEQYF.

A single count supports this clone. The chain employs TRBV30 and TRBJ1-1; D is ambiguous. Looked up from germline, CDR1 is GTSNPN and CDR2 is SVGIG (reference sequence). The CDR3 consists of 13 residues. Trimming cost V 4 bases and J 5 bases, with 14 bases left between them. CDR3 nucleotide sequence: TGTGCCTGGAAGGAGGGCGTATATACTGAAGCTTTCTTT. It yields the protein CAWKEGVYTEAFF.